Sequencing of this TCR beta chain was carried out in a study of glioma-infiltrating T cells. TCR alpha and beta CDR3 regions were amplified from RNA using iRepertoire nested multiplex PCR. For one-step reverse transcription and amplification, 100-400 ng of tissue mRNA or PBMC total RNA was used. One entry per CDR3 protein, called by TCRdb with MiXCR from the multiplex PCR reads. This sample has fewer than 110,000 distinct CDR3 sequences, with about 30% found just once. The CDR3 covers 15 residues. The germline V gene encodes CDR1 KGHSH and CDR2 LQKENI. Deletions cut 4 bases from V and 13 bases from J, with 23 bases between. Points from the study as a whole: Very few CDR3 sequences were shared between tissue and blood. Tissue-blood divergence was below expectation in non-neoplastic patients, above in gliomas.

A word on this clonotype: The antigen is not known.

This receptor was obtained from a human donor with low-grade glioma or glioblastoma, undergoing nonglioma brain surgery, or in good health (not recorded which). What was sequenced was glioma tissue, nonneoplastic brain tissue, or PBMCs (not recorded which). J is TRBJ2-1 and V is TRBV18; maybe TRBD2 (5 bases). In DNA, the CDR3 is TGTGCCAGCTCACTCTCCAGCGGAAACCAAGAGACCCAGTTCTTC. Translating it yields CASSLSSGNQETQFF.